This entry lists 17 T cell receptor beta chains sequenced from one sample in a study of post-analysis software for immune sequencing data. The study, taken as a whole, reports: Higher frequency in patients than in controls was seen for a handful of TRBV segments, with TRBV5-6, TRBV5-1 and TRBV20-1 among them.

cDNA libraries of TCR beta carried unique molecular identifiers. TCRdb recomputed calls from the PCR reads with MiXCR, one row per CDR3 protein. This table holds roughly 400,000 distinct CDR3 sequences, roughly 38% found once. No antigen has been assigned to these receptors. The material sequenced was blood. All receptors derive from a girl aged 2-10 years with multiple sclerosis.

This clonotype occurred a few times. The V and J genes are TRBV7-3 and TRBJ2-7, with 7 positions matching TRBD1. The germline V gene has CDR1 SGHTA and CDR2 FQGTGA. The CDR3 spans 15 residues. V was clipped by 4 bases and J by 0 bases; unmatched bases: 6. The CDR3 region is CASSYDRAPSYEQYF. CDR3 coding DNA: TGTGCCAGCAGCTACGACAGGGCTCCCTCCTACGAGCAGTACTTC. Variable domain in full (rest from reference TRBV7-3 and TRBJ2-7): GAGVSQTPSNKVTEKGKYVELRCDPISGHTALYWYRQSLGQGPEFLIYFQGTGAADDSGLPNDRFFAVRPEGSVSTLKIQRTERGDSAVYLCASSYDRAPSYEQYFGPGTRLTVT.

A few counts support this clonotype. The rearrangement uses TRBV5-1 and TRBJ1-6, with 7 bases aligning to TRBD1. The V gene's germline CDR1 is SGHRS and CDR2 YFSETQ. The length of the CDR3 is 13 residues. The junction had 4 bases not matched to a gene; V was cut back by 4 bases and J by 9 bases. The CDR3 reads CASSGDSTSPLHF. The DNA for the CDR3 is TGCGCCAGCAGCGGGGACAGCACTTCACCCCTCCACTTT. The full variable domain, with the rest looked up from reference TRBV5-1 and TRBJ1-6, is KAGVTQTPRYLIKTRGQQVTLSCSPISGHRSVSWYQQTPGQGLQFLFEYFSETQRNKGNFPGRFSGRQFSNSRSEMNVSTLELGDSALYLCASSGDSTSPLHFGNGTRLTVT.

V gene TRBV5-1 combines with J gene TRBJ2-7; D may match TRBD1 or TRBD2 (5 bases each). The CDR3 length is 14 residues. V was pared by 0 bases and J by 3 bases, with 10 bases between. Germline-derived CDR1 and CDR2 are SGHRS and YFSETQ. This chain's CDR3 is CASSLGGIVYEQYF. For the CDR3, the DNA is TGCGCCAGCAGCTTGGGGGGGATCGTCTACGAGCAGTACTTC.

This chain uses TRBV5-5 with TRBJ2-1; D remains ambiguous. The V gene's germline CDR1 is SGHKS and CDR2 YYEKEE (reference sequence). The CDR3 is 16 residues long. V was shortened by 4 bases and J by 4 bases, with 18 bases between the two germline ends. Here the CDR3 DNA reads TGTGCCAGCAGCAAGCTCCGGGCCGCGGAGTACAATGAGCAGTTCTTC. This sequence encodes CASSKLRAAEYNEQFF.

Here the CDR3 DNA reads TGCAGCGTTTCGGGGCATGGGGATGAGCAGTTCTTC. It yields the protein CSVSGHGDEQFF. The V and J genes are TRBV29-1 and TRBJ2-1, with D possibly called TRBD1 or TRBD2 (5 bases each). Germline V gene sequence: CDR1 SQVTM, CDR2 ANQGSEA. V dropped 5 bases and J dropped 8 bases, with 13 bases sitting between them. The CDR3 sequence is 12 residues long.

The CDR3 sequence is CSARDQTSPDGQYF. DNA for the CDR3: TGCAGTGCTAGAGATCAGACATCCCCAGACGGGCAGTACTTC. The genes are TRBV20-1 and TRBJ2-5; D not resolved. V was pared by 0 bases and J by 11 bases, with 19 bases between. The CDR3 totals 14 residues. CDR1 is DFQATT and CDR2 is SNEGSKA in the germline V gene (reference sequence).

The chain recombines TRBV6-5 with TRBJ2-7; 7 nucleotides agree with TRBD1. CDR1 and CDR2 from the germline V gene are MNHEY and SVGAGI. V lost 6 bases and J lost 4; bases outside the gene matches: 3. The CDR3 length is 12 residues. The CDR3 nucleotides read TGTGCCAGCAGAGCGACAGGGTACGAGCAGTACTTC. It encodes CASRATGYEQYF.

Turning to this clonotype: The final CDR3 position lacks the conserved phenylalanine or tryptophan, pointing to a likely read error. This chain links TRBV29-1 with TRBJ2-7, with TRBD2 identical over 9 bases. Germline V CDR1 and CDR2: SQVTM, ANQGSEA. The CDR3 sequence is 13 residues long. V gave up 6 bases and J gave up 5 bases; unmatched junction bases: 8. CDR3: CSVRHGTSNEQYS. CDR3 DNA sequence: TGCAGCGTGCGGCACGGGACTAGCAACGAGCAGTACTCC.

V and J are TRBV5-1 and TRBJ2-1, with 10 bases matching TRBD2. The CDR3 is 12 residues long. Trimming removed 7 bases from V and 8 bases from J; junction bases left unmatched: 3. CDR1 is SGHRS and CDR2 is YFSETQ in the germline V gene. DNA of the CDR3: TGCGCCAGCGCTAGCGGGGGCTATGAGCAGTTCTTC. It is translated as CASASGGYEQFF.

This clonotype has only a few counts. The V gene is TRBV7-9, the J gene TRBJ2-3, with 12 positions matching TRBD2. V was pared by 5 bases and J by 4 bases, with 7 bases of the junction left unmatched. Germline CDR1 reads SEHNR; CDR2 reads FQNEAQ (reference sequence). The CDR3 has 16 amino acids. The CDR3 DNA reads TGTGCCAGCAGCGCCCGGACTAGCGGGAACCCAGATACGCAGTATTTT. Its protein is CASSARTSGNPDTQYF.

V usage is TRBV15 and J usage is TRBJ1-1, with D tentatively TRBD1 (5 bases). This CDR3 is 13 amino acids long. V lost 8 bases and J lost 3, with 13 bases in between. Germline-derived CDR1 and CDR2 are LNHNV and YYDKDF (reference sequence). CDR3 coding DNA: TGTGCCACCGCGACCTTCAGGGACACTGAAGCTTTCTTT. It is translated as CATATFRDTEAFF. The full variable domain, rest sourced from reference TRBV15 and TRBJ1-1, is DAMVIQNPRYQVTQFGKPVTLSCSQTLNHNVMYWYQQKSSQAPKLLFHYYDKDFNNEADTPDNFQSRRPNTSFCFLDIRSPGLGDTAMYLCATATFRDTEAFFGQGTRLTVV.

This clonotype was seen a few times. V is TRBV5-1 and J is TRBJ2-5; D call uncertain. Per the germline V gene, CDR1 is SGHRS and CDR2 is YFSETQ. CDR3 size: 14 residues. The V end was cut by 1 base, the J end by 1 base, with 8 bases between. The DNA for the CDR3 is TGCGCCAGCAGCTTGAGGGCAGCCCAAGAGACCCAGTACTTC. Its protein is CASSLRAAQETQYF.

The table lists this clonotype with a count of one. The gene calls are TRBV2 and TRBJ2-3; possibly TRBD2 for D (5 bases). V was trimmed by 3 bases and J by 1 base, leaving 11 bases between them. The germline gives CDR1 SNHLY, CDR2 FYNNEI. CDR3 length: 15 amino acids. CDR3 loop: CASSDRGSGTDTQYF. The DNA for the CDR3 is TGTGCCAGCAGTGACCGGGGTAGCGGCACAGATACGCAGTATTTT.

The chain couples TRBV6-6 to TRBJ2-1, with TRBD2 matching over 11 bases. Trimming at V came to 4 bases and at J to 4 bases, leaving 9 bases not matched to a gene. The length of the CDR3 is 17 residues. CDR1 is MNHNY and CDR2 is SVGAGI in the germline V gene (reference sequence). The CDR3 region has the DNA TGTGCCAGCAGTTTTTCCGGGACTAGCGGCGCTTACAATGAGCAGTTCTTC. Protein: CASSFSGTSGAYNEQFF.

The genes are TRBV2 and TRBJ2-7; a possible D gene is TRBD2 (6 bases). TRBJ2-5 matches the DNA end more closely, so the J call is doubtful. CDR3 length: 13 residues. CDR1 SNHLY and CDR2 FYNNEI come from the germline V gene. CDR3 DNA: TGTGCCAGCACCCGACTAGGGAAAGAGACCCAGTACTTC. The encoded protein is CASTRLGKETQYF.

This clonotype came up a few times. The V call is TRBV24-1, the J call TRBJ1-2, with D possibly matching TRBD1 (5 bases). The V end lost 6 bases, the J end lost 0 bases, and 7 bases lay between the germline ends. The CDR3 loop spans 13 amino acids. Germline CDR1 is KGHDR and CDR2 is SFDVKD. The CDR3 DNA is TGTGCCACCAGTCAGGGAGCTAACTATGGCTACACCTTC. Its protein product is CATSQGANYGYTF.

CDR3 nucleotides: TGTGCCACCAGCTCCTCCCTCGGACTACATAGCGAGCAGTACTTC. This codes for CATSSSLGLHSEQYF. The rearrangement links TRBV15 to TRBJ2-7, with a possible D match to TRBD2 (6 bases). The CDR3 spans 15 residues. The V gene lost 5 bases and the J gene lost 6 bases, with 20 bases spanning the gap. Germline CDR1 LNHNV, CDR2 YYDKDF (reference sequence).